This entry lists 18 T cell receptor beta chains sequenced from one sample in a study of T cells in tuberculosis. Time point indicated: new active TB diagnosis, blood taken before or within 7 days of starting treatment. The data were produced by immunoSEQ multiplex PCR, yet TCRdb's version contains in-frame clones alone and is incomplete. The table lists about 35,000 clones, 80% to 95% of them singletons. Sequencing was performed on PBMCs, taken at tuberculosis diagnosis. Receptors were obtained from an adult with tuberculosis.

The chain links TRBV30 to TRBJ2-1; D possibly corresponds to TRBD2 (7 bases). Germline CDR1 reads GTSNPN; CDR2 reads SVGIG (reference sequence). The CDR3 totals 13 residues. CDR3 in DNA: TGTGCTTTCACAGGGACTAAATTCAATGAGCAGTTCTTC. Amino acids: CAFTGTKFNEQFF.

This chain joins TRBV29-1 and TRBJ2-3; no firm D call. The CDR3 spans 13 residues. CDR1 and CDR2 from the germline V gene are SQVTM and ANQGSEA. Trimming pared 2 bases from V and 3 bases from J, leaving 9 bases between. The CDR3 sequence is CSVEKLLTDTQYF. The CDR3 region has the DNA TGCAGCGTTGAAAAACTTCTAACAGATACGCAGTATTTT.

Only one count was recorded for this clone. The gene calls are TRBV27 and TRBJ2-3; TRBD2 matches at 7 bases. Unmatched junction bases numbered 3, after V lost 0 bases and J lost 6 bases. This CDR3 contains 14 residues. Germline V gene lookup returns CDR1 MNHEY and CDR2 SMNVEV (reference sequence). CDR3 in amino acids: CASSLSQGGDTQYF. CDR3 in DNA: TGTGCCAGCAGTTTATCCCAGGGAGGGGATACGCAGTATTTT.

The genes are TRBV2 and TRBJ1-2, with D perhaps TRBD1 (5 bases). V lost 6 bases and J 0 bases, leaving 8 bases between the germline ends. There are 13 residues in the CDR3. CDR1 and CDR2 from the germline V gene are SNHLY and FYNNEI. The CDR3 spells CASRGLANYGYTF. The CDR3 DNA reads as TGTGCCAGCAGGGGACTAGCTAACTATGGCTACACCTTC.

This clone was found once. The J gene is TRBJ2-1, the V gene TRBV9; 9 nucleotides line up with TRBD2. Germline CDR1 SGDLS, CDR2 YYNGEE. CDR3 size: 16 residues. The V and J ends lost 5 bases and 7 bases, in that order; junction bases with no gene match: 13. CDR3 coding DNA: TGTGCCAGCAGTCCCCAGGGGCTAGCGGGAATTAATGAGCAGTTCTTC. Amino acids: CASSPQGLAGINEQFF.

V is TRBV7-3 and J is TRBJ2-7, with D tentatively TRBD1 (6 bases). The length of the CDR3 is 14 residues. The V gene lost 5 bases and the J gene lost 2 bases, with 13 bases spanning the gap. Per germline, CDR1 SGHTA and CDR2 FQGTGA. CDR3 sequence: CASSPVGGAYEQYF. In nucleotides, the CDR3 is TGTGCCAGCAGCCCCGTAGGGGGTGCCTACGAGCAGTACTTC.

This chain links TRBV6-6 with TRBJ1-5; D is perhaps TRBD1 (5 bases). CDR3 length equals 15 residues. Germline CDR1 is MNHNY and CDR2 is SVGAGI (reference sequence). The V end lost 2 bases, the J end lost 3 bases, and 11 bases lay between the germline ends. CDR3 residues: CASSYGRRDNQPQHF. In DNA, the CDR3 is TGTGCCAGCAGTTACGGACGCAGGGACAATCAGCCCCAGCATTTT.

The V and J genes are TRBV5-1 and TRBJ2-2; 7 bases agree with TRBD2. Germline trimming cut 5 bases from V and 6 bases from J; bases unmatched to any gene: 10. The CDR3 has 15 residues. The germline V gene has CDR1 SGHRS and CDR2 YFSETQ. The CDR3 DNA is TGCGCCAGCAGGGCGGGAGACGTCAGGGCCGGGGAGCTGTTTTTT. Residues: CASRAGDVRAGELFF.

The V gene is TRBV30, the J gene TRBJ1-1; the match to TRBD1 covers 8 bases. V dropped 5 bases and J dropped 4; count of bases not matched to a gene: 3. Germline V lookup: CDR1 GTSNPN, CDR2 SVGIG (reference sequence). There are 12 residues in the CDR3. Here the CDR3 DNA reads TGTGCCTGGGACAGGGGAGGCACTGAAGCTTTCTTT. Amino acid sequence: CAWDRGGTEAFF.

The chain employs TRBV30 and TRBJ1-2; the D gene is possibly TRBD1 (6 bases). This CDR3 comprises 16 residues. V gave up 2 bases and J gave up 1 base, with 17 bases separating them. Germline V CDR1 and CDR2: GTSNPN, SVGIG (reference sequence). The CDR3 sequence is CAWSNPGALGNYGYTF. The CDR3 region has the DNA TGTGCCTGGAGTAATCCAGGGGCTCTTGGTAACTATGGCTACACCTTC.

The V call is TRBV7-8, the J call TRBJ1-1, with D possibly TRBD1 on 5 matching bases. The CDR3 extends over 15 amino acids. Trimming cost V 0 bases and J 3 bases, with 11 bases left between them. Per germline, CDR1 SGHVS and CDR2 FQNEAQ. The CDR3 loop reads CASSLAKGVDTEAFF. The CDR3 DNA sequence: TGTGCCAGCAGCTTAGCTAAAGGGGTTGACACTGAAGCTTTCTTT.

The V call is TRBV9, the J call TRBJ1-4; D call uncertain. The V and J ends lost 2 bases and 5 bases respectively, with 13 bases between them. In germline, CDR1 is SGDLS, CDR2 YYNGEE. CDR3 length equals 15 residues. The CDR3: CASSVAGGINEKLFF. In nucleotides, the CDR3 is TGTGCCAGCAGCGTCGCGGGAGGGATAAATGAAAAACTGTTTTTT.

The chain links TRBV27 to TRBJ2-7; 8 bases are shared with TRBD2. The germline V gene encodes CDR1 MNHEY and CDR2 SMNVEV (reference sequence). This CDR3 is 14 amino acids long. Unmatched junction bases numbered 6, after V lost 6 bases and J lost 2 bases. CDR3 in amino acids: CASSHRGGPYEQYF. The CDR3 region has the DNA TGTGCCAGCAGCCACCGGGGGGGCCCCTACGAGCAGTACTTC.

The count of this clone is one. V is TRBV2 and J is TRBJ2-1; TRBD2 is a possible D gene (5 bases). Germline assignment: CDR1 SNHLY and CDR2 FYNNEI. The CDR3 is 15 residues long. Trimming left V 5 bases short and J 0 bases short, with 11 bases between. The CDR3 sequence is CASSYGVSSYNEQFF. The DNA for the CDR3 is TGTGCCAGCAGTTACGGGGTTTCCTCCTACAATGAGCAGTTCTTC.

This sequence joins TRBV19 and TRBJ1-2; 7 nucleotides align to TRBD1. The length of the CDR3 is 15 residues. With 9 bases clipped from V and 0 bases from J, the junction kept 10 bases outside the gene matches. Germline CDR1 LNHDA, CDR2 SQIVND (reference sequence). Here the CDR3 DNA reads TGTGCCAGCACCCCGGGACAGACCTCTAACTATGGCTACACCTTC. As protein: CASTPGQTSNYGYTF.

The rearrangement joins TRBV19 to TRBJ2-7, with 9 bases identical to TRBD1. Losses at the gene ends were 6 bases for V and 5 bases for J; bases not matched to a gene: 8. This CDR3 is 14 amino acids long. Germline V gene data show CDR1 as LNHDA and CDR2 as SQIVND (reference sequence). CDR3 residues: CASSSGTGGDEQYF. Written as DNA, the CDR3 is TGTGCCAGTAGCTCCGGAACAGGGGGCGACGAGCAGTACTTC. Together with reference TRBV19 and TRBJ2-7, the CDR3 gives the full variable domain: DGGITQSPKYLFRKEGQNVTLSCEQNLNHDAMYWYRQDPGQGLRLIYYSQIVNDFQKGDIAEGYSVSREKKESFPLTVTSAQKNPTAFYLCASSSGTGGDEQYFGPGTRLTVT.

The chain uses TRBV7-2 and TRBJ1-4; no clear D. Germline V CDR1 and CDR2: SGHTA, FQGNSA. Trimming took off 1 base at V and 5 bases at J, with 17 bases between the two ends. This CDR3 has 17 amino acids. CDR3 residues: CASSLEIAGISNEKLFF. CDR3 DNA sequence: TGTGCCAGCAGCTTAGAAATCGCAGGCATTTCCAATGAAAAACTGTTTTTT.

The chain uses TRBV7-8 and TRBJ1-1; D possibly corresponds to TRBD1 (5 bases). With 8 bases removed from V and 7 bases from J, the gap between germline ends came to 17 bases. Germline CDR1 is SGHVS and CDR2 is FQNEAQ. CDR3 length: 13 residues. The CDR3 reads CASGRGMNYEAFF. The CDR3, as DNA: TGTGCCAGCGGAAGGGGTATGAATTATGAAGCTTTCTTT.